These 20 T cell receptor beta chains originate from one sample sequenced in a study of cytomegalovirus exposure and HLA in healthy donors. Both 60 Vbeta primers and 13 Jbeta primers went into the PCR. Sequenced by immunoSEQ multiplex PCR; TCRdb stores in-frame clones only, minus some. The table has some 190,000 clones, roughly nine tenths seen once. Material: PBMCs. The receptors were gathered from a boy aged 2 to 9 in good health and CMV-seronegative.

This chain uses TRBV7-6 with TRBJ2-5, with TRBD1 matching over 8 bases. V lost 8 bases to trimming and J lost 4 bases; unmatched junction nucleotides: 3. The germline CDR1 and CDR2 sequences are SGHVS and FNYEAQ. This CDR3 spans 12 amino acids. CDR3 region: CASAGGRETQYF. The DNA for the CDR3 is TGTGCCAGCGCAGGGGGCAGAGAGACCCAGTACTTC.

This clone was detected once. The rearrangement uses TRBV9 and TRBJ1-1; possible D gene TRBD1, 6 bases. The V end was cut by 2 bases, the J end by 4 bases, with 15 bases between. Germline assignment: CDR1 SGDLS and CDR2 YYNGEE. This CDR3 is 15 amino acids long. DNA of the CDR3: TGTGCCAGCAGCGTCGAGGGGGAGTTGGGCACTGAAGCTTTCTTT. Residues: CASSVEGELGTEAFF.

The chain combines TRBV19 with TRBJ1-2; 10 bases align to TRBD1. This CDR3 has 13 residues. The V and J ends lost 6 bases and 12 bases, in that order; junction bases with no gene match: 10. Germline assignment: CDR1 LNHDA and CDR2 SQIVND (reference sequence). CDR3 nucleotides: TGTGCCAGTAGCAGAGTGATGGACAGGGGGGACACCTTC. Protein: CASSRVMDRGDTF.

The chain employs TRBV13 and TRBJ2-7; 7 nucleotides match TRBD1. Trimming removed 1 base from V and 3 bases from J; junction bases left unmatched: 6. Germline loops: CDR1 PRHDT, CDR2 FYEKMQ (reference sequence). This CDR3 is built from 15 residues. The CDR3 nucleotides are TGTGCCAGCAGCTTAGTAAGGGACAGCGTCTACGAGCAGTACTTC. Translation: CASSLVRDSVYEQYF.

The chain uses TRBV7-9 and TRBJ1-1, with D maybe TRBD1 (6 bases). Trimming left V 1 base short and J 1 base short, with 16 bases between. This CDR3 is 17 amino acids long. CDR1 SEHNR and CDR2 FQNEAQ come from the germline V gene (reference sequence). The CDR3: CASSLDVTQGPNTEAFF. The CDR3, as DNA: TGTGCCAGCAGCTTAGACGTTACCCAGGGGCCGAACACTGAAGCTTTCTTT. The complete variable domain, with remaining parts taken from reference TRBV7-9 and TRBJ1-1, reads DTGVSQNPRHKITKRGQNVTFRCDPISEHNRLYWYRQTLGQGPEFLTYFQNEAQLEKSRLLSDRFSAERPKGSFSTLEIQRTEQGDSAMYLCASSLDVTQGPNTEAFFGQGTRLTVV.

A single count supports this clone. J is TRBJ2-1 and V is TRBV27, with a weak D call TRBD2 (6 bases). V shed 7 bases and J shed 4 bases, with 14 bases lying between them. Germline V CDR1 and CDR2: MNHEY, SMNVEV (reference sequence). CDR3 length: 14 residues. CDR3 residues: CASKLAGRYNEQFF. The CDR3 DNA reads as TGTGCCAGCAAGCTGGCGGGAAGATACAATGAGCAGTTCTTC.

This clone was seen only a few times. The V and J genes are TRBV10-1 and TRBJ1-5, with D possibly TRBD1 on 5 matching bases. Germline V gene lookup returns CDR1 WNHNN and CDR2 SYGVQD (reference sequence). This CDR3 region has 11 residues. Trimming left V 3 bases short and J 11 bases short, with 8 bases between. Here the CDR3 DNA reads TGCGCCAGCAGTGACAGGGCAGCCCAGCATTTT. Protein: CASSDRAAQHF.

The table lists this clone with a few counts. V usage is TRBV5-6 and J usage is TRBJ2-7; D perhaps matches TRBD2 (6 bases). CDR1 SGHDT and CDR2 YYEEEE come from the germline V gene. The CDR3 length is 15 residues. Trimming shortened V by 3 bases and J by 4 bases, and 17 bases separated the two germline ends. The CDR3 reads CASSYPTNGGYEQYF. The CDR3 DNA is TGTGCCAGCAGCTACCCCACGAACGGGGGATACGAGCAGTACTTC.

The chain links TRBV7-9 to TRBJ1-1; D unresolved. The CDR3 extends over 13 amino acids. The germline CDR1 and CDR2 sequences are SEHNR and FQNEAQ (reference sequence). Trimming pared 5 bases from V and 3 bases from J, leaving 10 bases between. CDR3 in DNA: TGTGCCAGCAGCCCCACGGGTGACACTGAAGCTTTCTTT. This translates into CASSPTGDTEAFF.

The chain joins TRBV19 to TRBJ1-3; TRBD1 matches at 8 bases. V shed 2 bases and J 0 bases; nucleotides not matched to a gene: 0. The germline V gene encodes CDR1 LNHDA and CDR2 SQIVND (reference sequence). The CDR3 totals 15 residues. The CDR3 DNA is TGTGCCAGTAGTATAACAGGGGGCTCTGGAAACACCATATATTTT. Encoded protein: CASSITGGSGNTIYF. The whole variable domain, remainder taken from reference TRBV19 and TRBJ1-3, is DGGITQSPKYLFRKEGQNVTLSCEQNLNHDAMYWYRQDPGQGLRLIYYSQIVNDFQKGDIAEGYSVSREKKESFPLTVTSAQKNPTAFYLCASSITGGSGNTIYFGEGSWLTVV.

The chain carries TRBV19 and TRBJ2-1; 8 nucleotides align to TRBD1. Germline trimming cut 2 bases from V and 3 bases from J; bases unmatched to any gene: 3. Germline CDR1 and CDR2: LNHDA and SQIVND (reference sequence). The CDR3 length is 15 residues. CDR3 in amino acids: CASSIPGQDYNEQFF. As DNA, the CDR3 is TGTGCCAGTAGTATACCGGGACAGGACTACAATGAGCAGTTCTTC.

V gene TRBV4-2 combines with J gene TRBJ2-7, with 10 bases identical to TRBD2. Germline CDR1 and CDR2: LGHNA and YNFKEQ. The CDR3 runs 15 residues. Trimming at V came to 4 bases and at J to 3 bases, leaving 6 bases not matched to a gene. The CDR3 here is CASSPWASGSYEQYF. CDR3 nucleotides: TGTGCCAGCAGCCCCTGGGCTAGCGGGAGCTACGAGCAGTACTTC.

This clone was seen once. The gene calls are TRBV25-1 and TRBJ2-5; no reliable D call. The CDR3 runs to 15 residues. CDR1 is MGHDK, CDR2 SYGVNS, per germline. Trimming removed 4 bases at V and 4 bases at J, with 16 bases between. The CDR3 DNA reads TGTGCCAGCAGTGTGTTCTTGGCTTCTCGAGAGACCCAGTACTTC. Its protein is CASSVFLASRETQYF.

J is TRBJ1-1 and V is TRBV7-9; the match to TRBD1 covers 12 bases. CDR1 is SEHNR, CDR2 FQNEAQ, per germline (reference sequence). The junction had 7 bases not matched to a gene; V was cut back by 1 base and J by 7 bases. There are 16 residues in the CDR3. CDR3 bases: TGTGCCAGCAGCTTAGGATTGGGACAGGGGGCAATTGAAGCTTTCTTT. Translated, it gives CASSLGLGQGAIEAFF.

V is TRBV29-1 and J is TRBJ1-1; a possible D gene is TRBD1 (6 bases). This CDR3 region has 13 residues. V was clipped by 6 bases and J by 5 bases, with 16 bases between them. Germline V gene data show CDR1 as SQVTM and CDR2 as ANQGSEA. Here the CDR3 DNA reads TGCAGCGTAGCGACACAGGGTCCGACTGAAGCTTTCTTT. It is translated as CSVATQGPTEAFF.

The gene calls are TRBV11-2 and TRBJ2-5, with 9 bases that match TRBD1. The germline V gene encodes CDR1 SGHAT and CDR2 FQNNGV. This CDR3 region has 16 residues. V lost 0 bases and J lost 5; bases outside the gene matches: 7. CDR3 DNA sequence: TGTGCCAGCAGCTTAGAGAGGGGACAGGGATGGGAGACCCAGTACTTC. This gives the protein CASSLERGQGWETQYF.

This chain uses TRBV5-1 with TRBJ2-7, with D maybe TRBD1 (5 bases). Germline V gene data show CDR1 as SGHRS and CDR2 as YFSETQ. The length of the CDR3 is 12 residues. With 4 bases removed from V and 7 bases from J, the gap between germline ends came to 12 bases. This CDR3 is CASSLEGVEQYF. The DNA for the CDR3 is TGCGCCAGCAGCCTAGAAGGGGTTGAGCAGTACTTC.

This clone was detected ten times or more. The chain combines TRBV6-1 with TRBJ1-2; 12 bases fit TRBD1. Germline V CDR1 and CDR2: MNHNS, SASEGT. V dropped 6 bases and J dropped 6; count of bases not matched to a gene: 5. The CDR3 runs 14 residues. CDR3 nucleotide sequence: TGTGCCAGCAGGCCGGGACAGGGGGCTGATGGCTACACCTTC. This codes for CASRPGQGADGYTF.

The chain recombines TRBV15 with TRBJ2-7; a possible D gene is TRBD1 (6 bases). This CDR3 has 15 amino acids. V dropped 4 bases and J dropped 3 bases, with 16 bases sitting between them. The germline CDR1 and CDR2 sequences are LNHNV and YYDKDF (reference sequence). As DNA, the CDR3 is TGTGCCACCAGCACAGATTGGGGGCTAAGCTACGAGCAGTACTTC. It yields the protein CATSTDWGLSYEQYF.

The CDR3 spells CASSQSAGPGANVLTF. The CDR3 nucleotides read TGTGCCAGCAGCCAATCGGCAGGGCCTGGGGCCAACGTCCTGACTTTC. This chain joins TRBV16 and TRBJ2-6; maybe TRBD1 (5 bases). The germline V gene has CDR1 KGHSY and CDR2 FQNENV. This CDR3 has 16 amino acids. Trimming left V 0 bases short and J 2 bases short, with 8 bases between. Together with reference TRBV16 and TRBJ2-6, the CDR3 gives the full variable domain: GEEVAQTPKHLVRGEGQKAKLYCAPIKGHSYVFWYQQVLKNEFKFLISFQNENVFDETGMPKERFSAKCLPNSPCSLEIQATKLEDSAVYFCASSQSAGPGANVLTFGAGSRLTVL.